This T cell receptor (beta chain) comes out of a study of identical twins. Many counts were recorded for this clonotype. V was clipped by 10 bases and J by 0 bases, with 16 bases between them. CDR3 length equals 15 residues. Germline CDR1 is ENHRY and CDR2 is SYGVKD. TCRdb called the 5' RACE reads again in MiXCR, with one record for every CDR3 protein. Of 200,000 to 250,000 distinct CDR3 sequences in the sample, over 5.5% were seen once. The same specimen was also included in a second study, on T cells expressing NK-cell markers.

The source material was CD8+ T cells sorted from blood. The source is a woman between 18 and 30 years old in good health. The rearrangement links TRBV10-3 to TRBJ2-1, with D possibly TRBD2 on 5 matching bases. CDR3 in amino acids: CATDPSEGSYNEQFF. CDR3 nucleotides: TGTGCCACCGACCCCAGCGAGGGCTCCTACAATGAGCAGTTCTTC.